The 26 T cell receptor beta chains below were found in one sample sequenced in a study of technical replicates of blood from several donors (dated by TCRdb to 2016 to 2017). Libraries were prepared through the immunoSEQ multiplex PCR assay. TCRdb retrieved this table from immuneACCESS and kept in-frame rearrangements only. Not all clones are present; in checked studies, unresolved V genes account for under half, and no reason is known for the remainder. The sample table contains some 80,000 clones; only one count was recorded for 90% to 95% of them. The ten largest clones represent more than 0.2% of the sample. Sequenced: T cells isolated from PBMCs. Source of these receptors: a human donor in good health.

The chain combines TRBV4-2 with TRBJ1-3; D might be TRBD1 (5 bases). Germline CDR1 LGHNA, CDR2 YNFKEQ. This CDR3 is built from 19 residues. V dropped 0 bases and J dropped 2 bases, with 20 bases sitting between them. The CDR3 protein is CASSQEVWFGGVAGNTIYF. CDR3 in DNA: TGTGCCAGCAGCCAAGAAGTGTGGTTTGGGGGGGTGGCTGGAAACACCATATATTTT.

This chain uses TRBV14 with TRBJ2-7; D is perhaps TRBD1 (6 bases). This CDR3 has 15 amino acids. CDR1 and CDR2 (germline): SGHDN, FVKESK. V lost 4 bases and J 2 bases, leaving 15 bases between the germline ends. The CDR3 sequence is CASSPLDSPAYEQYF. Written as DNA, the CDR3 is TGTGCCAGCAGCCCCCTGGACAGCCCGGCCTACGAGCAGTACTTC.

This rearrangement joins TRBV5-1 to TRBJ2-7; 9 bases fit TRBD1. Trimming cost V 4 bases and J 5 bases; bases outside gene matches: 7. CDR1 is SGHRS and CDR2 is YFSETQ in the germline V gene. This CDR3 spans 14 amino acids. CDR3 sequence: CASSQDRGENEQYF. CDR3 nucleotide sequence: TGCGCCAGCAGCCAGGACAGGGGAGAGAACGAGCAGTACTTC.

A single count supports this clone. CDR3 loop: CASSIGQGGHGELFF. The CDR3 bases are TGTGCCAGTAGTATAGGACAGGGGGGGCACGGGGAGCTGTTTTTT. The chain carries TRBV19 and TRBJ2-2; 9 bases match TRBD1. CDR1 and CDR2 (germline): LNHDA, SQIVND (reference sequence). V gave up 1 base and J gave up 7 bases; unmatched junction bases: 4. This CDR3 region has 15 residues.

The CDR3 reads CASSLARTVNTEAFF. The CDR3 DNA is TGTGCCAGCAGCTTAGCCAGGACAGTTAACACTGAAGCTTTCTTT. The chain is built from TRBV7-9 and TRBJ1-1, with a possible D match to TRBD1 (6 bases). The CDR3 extends over 15 amino acids. The germline V gene has CDR1 SEHNR and CDR2 FQNEAQ (reference sequence). Trimming took 0 bases from V and 2 from J, leaving 10 bases between them.

V and J are TRBV21-1 and TRBJ2-7; the table gives TRBD2 as D, unverified against the DNA. TRBV21-1 is noted as a pseudogene. The CDR3 sequence is 20 residues long. For the CDR3, the DNA is TGTGCCAGCAGCAAAGACGTCGGGCGGGAGGGCGTTGTATCTTCCCGAGGGCAGTACTTC. This sequence encodes CASSKDVGREGVVSSRGQYF.

The chain joins TRBV6-5 to TRBJ1-1, with D perhaps matching TRBD1 (5 bases). Germline CDR1 and CDR2: MNHEY and SVGAGI. V shed 2 bases and J shed 0 bases, with 10 bases lying between them. CDR3 length: 15 residues. Here the CDR3 DNA reads TGTGCCAGCAGTTACGCTAGACAGATGAACACTGAAGCTTTCTTT. The encoded protein is CASSYARQMNTEAFF.

This chain joins TRBV6-6 and TRBJ2-5; 7 nucleotides align to TRBD1. CDR3 length: 14 residues. Trimming took 6 bases from V and 5 from J; bases not matched to a gene: 9. Germline V lookup: CDR1 MNHNY, CDR2 SVGAGI (reference sequence). CDR3: CASRPRDRVETQYF. As DNA, the CDR3 is TGTGCCAGCAGACCTCGGGACAGAGTCGAGACCCAGTACTTC.

This clone was counted a single time. The J gene is TRBJ1-2, the V gene TRBV4-1; D unclear. V was trimmed by 0 bases and J by 0 bases, leaving 8 bases between them. Germline V CDR1 and CDR2: MGHRA, YSYEKL. CDR3 length: 15 amino acids. For the CDR3, the DNA is TGCGCCAGCAGCCAAGATCAGGTTGCTAACTATGGCTACACCTTC. It is translated as CASSQDQVANYGYTF.

The V gene is TRBV11-2, the J gene TRBJ2-2; D unresolved. Germline V gene lookup returns CDR1 SGHAT and CDR2 FQNNGV. V was pared by 1 base and J by 3 bases, with 6 bases between. This CDR3 is 14 amino acids long. The CDR3 region is CASSLVSDTGELFF. The CDR3 nucleotides read TGTGCCAGCAGCTTAGTGTCAGACACCGGGGAGCTGTTTTTT.

V is TRBV4-1 and J is TRBJ2-7; 12 nucleotides agree with TRBD2. The CDR3 is made up of 17 amino acids. V lost 1 base, J lost 3 bases, and 7 bases stayed unmatched. CDR1 is MGHRA, CDR2 YSYEKL, per germline. The chain's CDR3 is CASSQAPRTSGDYEQYF. DNA for the CDR3: TGCGCCAGCAGCCAAGCCCCTCGGACTAGCGGGGACTACGAGCAGTACTTC.

The rearrangement uses TRBV7-9 and TRBJ2-5, with TRBD2 as a possible D gene (6 bases). V shed 3 bases and J shed 4 bases, with 15 bases lying between them. This CDR3 has 15 residues. Germline V CDR1 and CDR2: SEHNR, FQNEAQ (reference sequence). DNA for the CDR3: TGTGCCAGCAGCTTCCAGGGCCTGGAGGGAGAGACCCAGTACTTC. Protein sequence: CASSFQGLEGETQYF.

This chain links TRBV7-9 with TRBJ1-2; D is unclear. There are 18 residues in the CDR3. The V end was cut by 1 base, the J end by 0 bases, with 18 bases between. The germline CDR1 and CDR2 sequences are SEHNR and FQNEAQ (reference sequence). This CDR3 reads CASSLEVWRGPSNYGYTF. In DNA, the CDR3 is TGTGCCAGCAGCTTAGAAGTGTGGAGAGGGCCATCTAACTATGGCTACACCTTC.

This clone appeared a few times. The chain carries TRBV20-1 and TRBJ1-1, with D hard to call. With 3 bases removed from V and 8 bases from J, the gap between germline ends came to 7 bases. Germline CDR1 DFQATT, CDR2 SNEGSKA (reference sequence). CDR3 length: 10 amino acids. The CDR3 loop is CSASRAEAFF. The CDR3 region has the DNA TGCAGTGCTAGCCGCGCCGAAGCTTTCTTT.

The chain is built from TRBV30 and TRBJ1-2; TRBD1 aligns across 10 bases. The CDR3 runs to 14 residues. The germline V gene encodes CDR1 GTSNPN and CDR2 SVGIG (reference sequence). The junction had 12 bases not matched to a gene; V was cut back by 7 bases and J by 7 bases. In DNA, the CDR3 is TGTGCCTTCACAGACAGGGGGCAAAAAAGTGGCTACACCTTC. This encodes CAFTDRGQKSGYTF.

This chain joins TRBV15 and TRBJ1-2; D not certain. The length of the CDR3 is 12 residues. CDR1 is LNHNV, CDR2 YYDKDF, per germline (reference sequence). Trimming took 11 bases from V and 4 from J, leaving 14 bases between them. As DNA, the CDR3 is TGTGCCTCATATCGGGTCGGCTATGGCTACACCTTC. Translated, it gives CASYRVGYGYTF.

The V call is TRBV5-4, the J call TRBJ2-3; possibly TRBD2 for D (5 bases). Germline assignment: CDR1 SGHNT and CDR2 YYREEE (reference sequence). The V end lost 0 bases, the J end lost 3 bases, and 11 bases lay between the germline ends. CDR3 length: 15 residues. The CDR3 loop is CASSLGSGRTDTQYF. The CDR3 coding sequence is TGTGCCAGCAGCTTGGGATCGGGAAGGACAGATACGCAGTATTTT.

The chain joins TRBV11-2 to TRBJ2-5, with 8 positions matching TRBD2. The CDR3 totals 18 residues. Germline V gene sequence: CDR1 SGHAT, CDR2 FQNNGV. Unmatched junction bases numbered 15, after V lost 1 base and J lost 5 bases. The CDR3: CASSLAPAGVSSGETQYF. The CDR3 DNA follows: TGTGCCAGCAGCTTAGCCCCAGCGGGGGTGTCGTCCGGGGAGACCCAGTACTTC.

V and J are TRBV2 and TRBJ1-5; D gene ambiguous. Germline CDR1 is SNHLY and CDR2 is FYNNEI. The V end lost 2 bases, the J end lost 9 bases, and 5 bases lay between the germline ends. The CDR3 has 11 residues. The CDR3 protein is CASSELGPQHF. DNA for the CDR3: TGTGCCAGCAGTGAACTCGGGCCCCAGCATTTT.

The rearrangement uses TRBV11-3 and TRBJ2-3, with 9 bases fitting TRBD2. This CDR3 comprises 16 residues. Germline CDR1 SGHNT, CDR2 YENEEA. V was pared by 5 bases and J by 9 bases, with 15 bases of the junction left unmatched. The CDR3 protein is CASSPLRAGGPPTQYF. CDR3 DNA: TGTGCCAGCAGCCCCCTTCGAGCGGGGGGTCCACCCACGCAGTATTTT.

J is TRBJ2-7 and V is TRBV6-5, with a weak D call TRBD1 (6 bases). The ends were cut back, 4 bases at V and 3 bases at J, with 13 bases in the middle. Germline values: CDR1 MNHEY, CDR2 SVGAGI. The CDR3 runs to 14 residues. The DNA of the CDR3 is TGTGCCAGCAGTTCCGTGGAAGGGGGCTACGAGCAGTACTTC. Its translation is CASSSVEGGYEQYF.

The gene calls are TRBV18 and TRBJ1-3, with 9 bases matching TRBD1. Looked up from germline, CDR1 is KGHSH and CDR2 is LQKENI. J was trimmed by 4 bases and V by 6 bases; bases with no gene match: 7. This CDR3 has 15 amino acids. The CDR3 loop reads CASSAGTGSGNTIYF. In DNA form, the CDR3 reads TGTGCCAGCTCTGCCGGGACAGGGTCCGGAAACACCATATATTTT.

This chain joins TRBV14 and TRBJ1-1; 7 bases line up with TRBD1. This CDR3 is 19 amino acids long. V lost 4 bases, J lost 2 bases, and 19 bases stayed unmatched. The germline gives CDR1 SGHDN, CDR2 FVKESK. CDR3 DNA: TGTGCCAGCAGCCGATCGACAGGGCGACCTAAGATCGGAAACACTGAAGCTTTCTTT. It translates to CASSRSTGRPKIGNTEAFF.

The count of this clone is one. This sequence joins TRBV18 and TRBJ1-1; possible D gene TRBD1, 5 bases. This CDR3 has 12 amino acids. The germline CDR1 and CDR2 sequences are KGHSH and LQKENI. V was trimmed by 8 bases and J by 4 bases, leaving 11 bases between them. The DNA of the CDR3 is TGTGCCAGCCGTGACAGCCCCACTGAAGCTTTCTTT. It translates to CASRDSPTEAFF.

The chain carries TRBV6-1 and TRBJ1-2, with 9 bases matching TRBD1. The CDR3 sequence is 15 residues long. Losses at the gene ends were 6 bases for V and 4 bases for J; bases not matched to a gene: 9. Germline-derived CDR1 and CDR2 are MNHNS and SASEGT. The CDR3 spells CASRLGQGLGYGYTF. CDR3 nucleotides: TGTGCCAGCAGACTGGGACAGGGCCTGGGCTATGGCTACACCTTC.

The rearrangement links TRBV7-9 to TRBJ1-2; possibly TRBD1 for D (5 bases). Germline V lookup: CDR1 SEHNR, CDR2 FQNEAQ (reference sequence). The length of the CDR3 is 13 residues. V was pared by 8 bases and J by 4 bases, with 14 bases between. The CDR3 nucleotides are TGTGCCAGCGCAAAACAGGTTGGCTATGGCTACACCTTC. Amino acid sequence: CASAKQVGYGYTF.